This T cell receptor (beta chain) was obtained from a study of T cell changes during pregnancy in multiple sclerosis. Sequenced by immunoSEQ multiplex PCR; TCRdb stores in-frame clones only, minus some. The data contain 85,000 to 110,000 clones, 92% of them seen just once; the ten biggest clones take up more than 0.85%. Germline CDR1 is MNHNS and CDR2 is SASEGT. CDR3 size: 14 residues. Trimming stripped 6 bases from V and 3 bases from J, with 14 bases between. The rearrangement uses TRBV6-1 and TRBJ1-1; possibly TRBD1 for D (6 bases). This specimen was peripheral blood, taken after pregnancy. The clonotype originates from a female donor with multiple sclerosis, enrolled in a pregnancy study. This CDR3 is CASRKEGVHTEAFF. The CDR3 DNA reads as TGTGCCAGCAGGAAAGAGGGGGTACACACTGAAGCTTTCTTT.